These 25 T cell receptor beta chains were all obtained from the same sample, sequenced in a study of monozygotic twins with cystic fibrosis. Generated by immunoSEQ multiplex PCR, the TCRdb table keeps only in-frame clones and is missing some. The sample lists about 36,000 clones; 85% to 95% were seen once. The material sequenced was blood. The receptors originated from a boy aged 2 to 10 with cystic fibrosis.

In its sample, this clone was seen a few times. The chain combines TRBV5-1 with TRBJ1-6, with 7 bases that match TRBD1. The V gene end was trimmed by 3 bases and the J gene end by 10 bases; junction bases not matched to a gene: 13. The CDR3 has 16 amino acids. Germline V gives CDR1 SGHRS, CDR2 YFSETQ. CDR3 sequence: CASSSRPTGERSPLHF. The CDR3 DNA reads as TGCGCCAGCAGCTCGAGGCCAACAGGGGAACGGTCACCCCTCCACTTT.

This chain uses TRBV6-4 with TRBJ2-1, with unresolved D. The germline CDR1 and CDR2 sequences are MRHNA and SNTAGT. The CDR3 has 12 residues. The V gene lost 0 bases and the J gene lost 6 bases, with 3 bases spanning the gap. CDR3 sequence reads: CASSDSFNEQFF. The CDR3 nucleotides read TGTGCCAGCAGTGACTCATTCAATGAGCAGTTCTTC.

The chain combines TRBV5-1 with TRBJ1-3; D is perhaps TRBD1 (5 bases). CDR1 is SGHRS, CDR2 YFSETQ, per germline. The CDR3 sequence is 17 residues long. The V gene lost 0 bases and the J gene lost 0 bases, with 13 bases spanning the gap. Written as DNA, the CDR3 is TGCGCCAGCAGCTTGGCCGTCGGGGGAGTCTCTGGAAACACCATATATTTT. Amino acid sequence: CASSLAVGGVSGNTIYF.

The gene calls are TRBV18 and TRBJ1-4; the D is unclear. V was shortened by 3 bases and J by 8 bases, with 7 bases between the two germline ends. Germline-derived CDR1 and CDR2 are KGHSH and LQKENI. The CDR3 extends over 12 amino acids. CDR3 sequence (DNA): TGTGCCAGCTCACCCTTAGGGGAAAAACTGTTTTTT. Translated, it gives CASSPLGEKLFF.

The chain joins TRBV5-1 to TRBJ1-1; TRBD1 might be the D (6 bases). Germline V lookup: CDR1 SGHRS, CDR2 YFSETQ. This CDR3 comprises 16 residues. Trimming shortened V by 2 bases and J by 1 base, and 15 bases separated the two germline ends. The CDR3, as DNA: TGCGCCAGCAGCTTAAGGCCGACAGGTGGGAACACTGAAGCTTTCTTT. This encodes CASSLRPTGGNTEAFF.

The chain employs TRBV25-1 and TRBJ1-5; D not resolved. Germline loops: CDR1 MGHDK, CDR2 SYGVNS. V was cut by 3 bases and J by 4 bases, with 10 bases left in between. The CDR3 sequence is 14 residues long. The CDR3 sequence is CASSDRQGNQPQHF. The CDR3 DNA sequence: TGTGCCAGCAGTGACCGGCAAGGAAATCAGCCCCAGCATTTT.

The V gene is TRBV5-1, the J gene TRBJ1-2, with D hard to call. Germline assignment: CDR1 SGHRS and CDR2 YFSETQ. The CDR3 has 16 amino acids. V lost 2 bases, J lost 6 bases, and 20 bases lay in between. The DNA of the CDR3 is TGCGCCAGCAGCTTCTCGTCCTCCAGCTCACTCAATGGCTACACCTTC. Translation gives CASSFSSSSSLNGYTF.

This clone was detected only once. The chain carries TRBV21-1 and TRBJ1-1. TRBV21-1 is a listed pseudogene. This CDR3 has 14 amino acids. CDR3: CASSKEEGPTEAFF. DNA for the CDR3: TGTGCCAGCAGCAAAGAAGAGGGGCCAACTGAAGCTTTCTTT.

The chain carries TRBV7-2 and TRBJ2-3; D is unclear. CDR3 length equals 13 residues. V lost 1 base to trimming and J lost 4 bases, with 6 bases between them. CDR1 SGHTA and CDR2 FQGNSA come from the germline V gene. The CDR3 reads CASSLVSSDTQYF. Written as DNA, the CDR3 is TGTGCCAGCAGCTTAGTTAGCTCAGATACGCAGTATTTT.

V usage is TRBV7-9 and J usage is TRBJ1-1, with TRBD1 identical over 7 bases. The CDR3 contains 15 residues. With V trimmed by 4 bases and J by 1 base, 6 bases remained unmatched. In germline, CDR1 is SEHNR, CDR2 FQNEAQ (reference sequence). In DNA form, the CDR3 reads TGTGCCAGCAGCTCAAACAGGGGATCGAACACTGAAGCTTTCTTT. It yields the protein CASSSNRGSNTEAFF.

This clone was observed a single time. The V call is TRBV7-2, the J call TRBJ1-1; possible D gene TRBD1, 6 bases. CDR3 length: 13 residues. CDR1 SGHTA and CDR2 FQGNSA come from the germline V gene. The germline V and J ends were trimmed by 3 bases and 3 bases, with 8 bases remaining between them. CDR3: CASSLDRDTEAFF. The CDR3 DNA sequence: TGTGCCAGCAGCTTGGACAGAGACACTGAAGCTTTCTTT.

This clone was seen only a few times. The CDR3 DNA reads TGTGCCAGCAGCTTAGTAAACTCCCCGGGGGAGCAGTACTTC. Its translation: CASSLVNSPGEQYF. The V call is TRBV7-9, the J call TRBJ2-7; possible D gene TRBD2, 5 bases. The germline V gene has CDR1 SEHNR and CDR2 FQNEAQ (reference sequence). Trimming left V 1 base short and J 7 bases short, with 14 bases between. The CDR3 runs to 14 residues.

This sequence joins TRBV10-3 and TRBJ2-1; D gene uncertain. This CDR3 has 11 residues. The germline V gene has CDR1 ENHRY and CDR2 SYGVKD. V was pared by 3 bases and J by 6 bases, with 3 bases between. DNA of the CDR3: TGTGCCATCAGTGACCCCAATGAGCAGTTCTTC. Translated: CAISDPNEQFF.

Here the CDR3 DNA reads TGTGCCAGCAGCCCCGGGGGGCCGGAGACCCAGTACTTC. It yields the protein CASSPGGPETQYF. The V gene is TRBV9, the J gene TRBJ2-5, with D perhaps TRBD2 (7 bases). The CDR3 sequence is 13 residues long. V gave up 4 bases and J gave up 5 bases, with 12 bases separating them. Germline values: CDR1 SGDLS, CDR2 YYNGEE. Drawing the rest from reference TRBV9 and TRBJ2-5, the complete variable domain is DSGVTQTPKHLITATGQRVTLRCSPRSGDLSVYWYQQSLDQGLQFLIQYYNGEERAKGNILERFSAQQFPDLHSELNLSSLELGDSALYFCASSPGGPETQYFGPGTRLLVL.

CDR3 in DNA: TGTGCCACCGGGGGGCTGGATCAGCCCCAGCATTTT. It encodes CATGGLDQPQHF. This sequence joins TRBV15 and TRBJ1-5; D possibly corresponds to TRBD1 (6 bases). Trimming stripped 8 bases from V and 5 bases from J, with 10 bases between. Germline CDR1 and CDR2: LNHNV and YYDKDF (reference sequence). The CDR3 is 12 residues long.

The chain combines TRBV21-1 with TRBJ1-1; the table's D call TRBD1 went unverified against the DNA. TRBV21-1 is reported as a pseudogene. CDR3 size: 15 residues. The chain's CDR3 is CASRWDREANTEAFF. Here the CDR3 DNA reads TGTGCCAGCAGATGGGACAGGGAAGCGAACACTGAAGCTTTCTTT.

The chain has TRBV6-5 and TRBJ2-5; 11 bases map to TRBD1. With 5 bases clipped from V and 4 bases from J, the junction kept 6 bases outside the gene matches. This CDR3 region has 15 residues. Germline V CDR1 and CDR2: MNHEY, SVGAGI. Here the CDR3 DNA reads TGTGCCAGCAGTCGAGGACAGGGGGCGGGAGAGACCCAGTACTTC. Translation: CASSRGQGAGETQYF.

The V and J genes are TRBV6-1 and TRBJ1-1; TRBD1 might be the D (5 bases). Looked up from germline, CDR1 is MNHNS and CDR2 is SASEGT. This CDR3 has 19 amino acids. With 2 bases removed from V and 0 bases from J, the gap between germline ends came to 22 bases. The CDR3 DNA reads as TGTGCCAGCAGTGAATGGGGGGGATATAGGGGAGCACTGAACACTGAAGCTTTCTTT. Its protein product is CASSEWGGYRGALNTEAFF.

The rearrangement uses TRBV6-1 and TRBJ1-2, with 8 bases fitting TRBD1. CDR3 length equals 14 residues. V shed 6 bases, J shed 0 bases, and the junction held 3 bases outside the gene matches. Germline V gives CDR1 MNHNS, CDR2 SASEGT. The CDR3 nucleotides are TGTGCCAGCAGGAGACAGGGGACTAACTATGGCTACACCTTC. Protein sequence: CASRRQGTNYGYTF.

The chain is built from TRBV27 and TRBJ1-1, with no clear D. Germline V gene lookup returns CDR1 MNHEY and CDR2 SMNVEV (reference sequence). The CDR3 contains 12 residues. Trimming took off 5 bases at V and 1 base at J, with 5 bases between the two ends. CDR3 DNA sequence: TGTGCCAGCAGTCCGCCGAACACTGAAGCTTTCTTT. Residues: CASSPPNTEAFF.

The rearrangement uses TRBV23-1 and TRBJ2-2; TRBD1 matches 10 bases. TRBV23-1 is flagged as an ORF with uncertain function. The CDR3 covers 16 residues. Unmatched junction bases numbered 13, after V lost 10 bases and J lost 5 bases. CDR3 sequence (DNA): TGCGCCATCGGACAGGGGGAACCTCCTGGGACCGGGGAGCTGTTTTTT. Translation: CAIGQGEPPGTGELFF.

This rearrangement joins TRBV9 to TRBJ2-2; no clear D gene. The CDR3 covers 17 residues. In germline, CDR1 is SGDLS, CDR2 YYNGEE. V was trimmed by 4 bases and J by 4 bases, leaving 20 bases between them. The CDR3 sequence: CASSTPRSSPGTGELFF. The DNA for the CDR3 is TGTGCCAGCAGCACCCCGAGATCCTCCCCCGGCACCGGGGAGCTGTTTTTT.

The chain has TRBV9 and TRBJ2-1, with D possibly matching TRBD2 (6 bases). Trimming pared 0 bases from V and 1 base from J, leaving 11 bases between. The CDR3 extends over 16 amino acids. The germline V gene has CDR1 SGDLS and CDR2 YYNGEE. The CDR3 protein is CASSVAGAGSYNEQFF. As DNA, the CDR3 is TGTGCCAGCAGCGTAGCTGGGGCGGGGTCCTACAATGAGCAGTTCTTC.

V is TRBV21-1 and J is TRBJ1-2. TRBV21-1 is described as a pseudogene. CDR3 length equals 14 residues. In DNA, the CDR3 is TGTGCCAGCAGGGACCCAGCCGGGGGGTATGGCTACACCTTC. The encoded protein is CASRDPAGGYGYTF.

This sequence joins TRBV7-9 and TRBJ2-7; 10 nucleotides match TRBD1. This CDR3 is 15 amino acids long. Germline CDR1 and CDR2: SEHNR and FQNEAQ (reference sequence). Unmatched junction bases numbered 8, after V lost 4 bases and J lost 5 bases. CDR3 sequence (DNA): TGTGCCAGCAGCTCGGGACAGGGGAATCTACACGAGCAGTACTTC. It encodes CASSSGQGNLHEQYF.